This note documents a single TCR beta chain sequence. The antigen is undetermined. Method: immunoSEQ multiplex PCR; TCRdb's copy keeps in-frame clones and lacks some. This sample has about 81,000 clones, with 88% found just once. The sample is drawn from a study of OX40 agonist ivuxolimab in advanced cancers. On the study more broadly: The group had a mean age of around 64 years, ranged from about 23 to 85, and was 80% to 90% male.

Overall study findings and caveats: Expanded clones were, on average, more numerous in CD8+ T cells than in CD4+.

The CDR3 runs to 13 residues. CDR1 and CDR2 (germline): MNHNS, SASEGT. The V and J genes are TRBV6-1 and TRBJ2-5; 7 nucleotides match TRBD1. Judging by the DNA end, TRBJ2-7 fits better; the J call may be wrong. Material: CD4+ or CD8+ T cells sorted from blood, obtained in a trial of the OX40 agonist ivuxolimab. The receptor's source is an adult with an advanced solid tumor such as melanoma, head and neck, liver or kidney cancer. CDR3 in amino acids: CASSDRGFNEQYF. In DNA, the CDR3 is TGTGCCAGCAGTGACAGGGGGTTCAACGAGCAGTACTTC.